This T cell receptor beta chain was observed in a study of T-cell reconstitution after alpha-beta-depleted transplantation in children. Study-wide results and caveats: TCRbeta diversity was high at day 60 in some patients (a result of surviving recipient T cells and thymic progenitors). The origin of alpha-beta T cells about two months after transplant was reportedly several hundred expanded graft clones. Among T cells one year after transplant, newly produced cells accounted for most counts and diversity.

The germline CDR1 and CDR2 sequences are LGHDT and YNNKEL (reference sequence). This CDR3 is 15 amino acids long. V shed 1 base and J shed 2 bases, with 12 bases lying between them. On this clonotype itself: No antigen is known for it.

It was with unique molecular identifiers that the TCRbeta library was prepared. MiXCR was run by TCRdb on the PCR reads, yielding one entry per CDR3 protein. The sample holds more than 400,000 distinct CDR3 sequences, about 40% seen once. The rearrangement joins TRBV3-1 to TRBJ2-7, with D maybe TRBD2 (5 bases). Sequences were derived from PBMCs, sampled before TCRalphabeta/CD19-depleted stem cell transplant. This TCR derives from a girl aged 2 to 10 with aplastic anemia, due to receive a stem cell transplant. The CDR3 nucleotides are TGTGCCAGCAGCCAAGCGGGCAGGAGGCCCTACGAGCAGTACTTC. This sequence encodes CASSQAGRRPYEQYF.